Listed below are T cell receptor beta chains from one sample, sequenced in a study of Ad26.COV2.S vaccination and SARS-CoV-2 variants. Generated by immunoSEQ multiplex PCR, the TCRdb table keeps only in-frame clones and is missing some. The sample comprises 180,000 or so clones, around nine tenths of which are singletons, and under 7.5% rests with the top ten. Sequences were derived from peripheral blood, sampled after recovery from COVID-19. These receptors were obtained from a human donor who had recovered from COVID-19. Each CDR3 is given with its conserved first and last residue. Fields, in order: clone size, D gene, J gene, V gene, CDR3 protein, CDR3 DNA. D genes are given only for firm matches. A row's size may be missing; if present it is once, few, many or a size class.

clone size: .; D gene: .; J gene: TRBJ2-7; V gene: TRBV7-2; CDR3 protein: CASKGGPTSYEQYF; CDR3 DNA: TGTGCCAGCAAGGGGGGACCCACCTCCTACGAGCAGTACTTC
clone size: .; D gene: .; J gene: TRBJ1-2; V gene: TRBV7-9; CDR3 protein: CASSLGGDFYSYGYTF; CDR3 DNA: TGTGCCAGCAGCTTAGGGGGGGACTTTTACTCTTATGGCTACACCTTC
clone size: .; D gene: .; J gene: TRBJ2-5; V gene: TRBV27; CDR3 protein: CASSGTGAGVETQYF; CDR3 DNA: TGTGCCAGCAGTGGAACAGGGGCGGGGGTCGAGACCCAGTACTTC
clone size: .; D gene: .; J gene: TRBJ2-2; V gene: TRBV9; CDR3 protein: CASSVAGMGTGELFF; CDR3 DNA: TGTGCCAGCAGCGTTGCGGGAATGGGAACCGGGGAGCTGTTTTTT
clone size: .; D gene: .; J gene: TRBJ2-5; V gene: TRBV4-1; CDR3 protein: CASSQDGPGAAETQYF; CDR3 DNA: TGCGCCAGCAGCCAAGATGGCCCGGGGGCGGCGGAGACCCAGTACTTC
clone size: .; D gene: .; J gene: TRBJ2-7; V gene: TRBV21-1; CDR3 protein: CASSKNPFKRNTYEQYF; CDR3 DNA: TGTGCCAGCAGCAAAAACCCATTCAAGCGGAACACCTACGAGCAGTACTTC
clone size: .; D gene: .; J gene: TRBJ2-7; V gene: TRBV6-5; CDR3 protein: CASTTGRNYEQYF; CDR3 DNA: TGTGCCAGCACCACGGGTAGGAACTACGAGCAGTACTTC
clone size: once; D gene: .; J gene: TRBJ1-4; V gene: TRBV21-1; CDR3 protein: CASSSTRRVNEKLFF; CDR3 DNA: TGTGCCAGCAGCAGCACCAGGCGAGTTAATGAAAAACTGTTTTTT
clone size: .; D gene: TRBD1; J gene: TRBJ1-6; V gene: TRBV11-2; CDR3 protein: CASSWTPGQYNSPLHF; CDR3 DNA: TGTGCCAGCAGCTGGACCCCGGGACAGTATAATTCACCCCTCCACTTT
clone size: .; D gene: TRBD1; J gene: TRBJ2-7; V gene: TRBV28; CDR3 protein: CASRRQGLTYEQYF; CDR3 DNA: TGTGCCAGCAGGCGACAGGGCCTCACCTACGAGCAGTACTTC
clone size: .; D gene: .; J gene: TRBJ1-2; V gene: TRBV19; CDR3 protein: CASIGRDPRGYTF; CDR3 DNA: TGTGCCAGTATTGGCCGGGACCCTCGCGGCTACACCTTC
clone size: .; D gene: TRBD1; J gene: TRBJ1-1; V gene: TRBV7-3; CDR3 protein: CASSLRDRGNTEAFF; CDR3 DNA: TGTGCCAGCAGCCTCCGGGACAGGGGGAACACTGAAGCTTTCTTT
clone size: .; D gene: .; J gene: TRBJ2-7; V gene: TRBV30; CDR3 protein: CAWSITGIYEQYF; CDR3 DNA: TGTGCCTGGAGTATCACGGGGATCTACGAGCAGTACTTC
clone size: .; D gene: .; J gene: TRBJ1-6; V gene: TRBV9; CDR3 protein: CASSPQGRGRDSPLHF; CDR3 DNA: TGTGCCAGCAGCCCCCAAGGAAGGGGCAGGGATTCACCCCTCCACTTT
clone size: .; D gene: .; J gene: TRBJ2-7; V gene: TRBV7-8; CDR3 protein: CASSFPATSSYEQYF; CDR3 DNA: TGTGCCAGCAGCTTTCCTGCTACGAGCTCCTACGAGCAGTACTTC
clone size: .; D gene: TRBD2; J gene: TRBJ2-1; V gene: TRBV9; CDR3 protein: CASSFSFSGGPSYNEQFF; CDR3 DNA: TGTGCCAGCAGCTTCTCATTTAGCGGGGGCCCCTCCTACAATGAGCAGTTCTTC
clone size: .; D gene: .; J gene: TRBJ2-1; V gene: TRBV4-2; CDR3 protein: CASSQDITSEGALTVF; CDR3 DNA: TGTGCCAGCAGCCAAGATATCACTAGCGAGGGGGCTCTTACGGTCTTC
clone size: .; D gene: .; J gene: TRBJ2-1; V gene: TRBV14; CDR3 protein: CASSWLRYNEQFF; CDR3 DNA: TGTGCCAGCAGTTGGTTAAGATACAATGAGCAGTTCTTC
clone size: .; D gene: TRBD1; J gene: TRBJ1-5; V gene: TRBV5-8; CDR3 protein: CASSNVISGTGNQPQHF; CDR3 DNA: TGTGCCAGCAGCAACGTAATCTCCGGGACAGGGAATCAGCCCCAGCATTTT
clone size: .; D gene: TRBD2; J gene: TRBJ2-1; V gene: TRBV28; CDR3 protein: CASNGAGGYNEQFF; CDR3 DNA: TGTGCCAGCAATGGGGCGGGAGGTTACAATGAGCAGTTCTTC
clone size: once; D gene: TRBD1; J gene: TRBJ1-2; V gene: TRBV19; CDR3 protein: CASGTDYNYGYTF; CDR3 DNA: TGTGCCAGCGGGACAGATTATAACTATGGCTACACCTTC
clone size: .; D gene: .; J gene: TRBJ1-1; V gene: TRBV4-1; CDR3 protein: CASSSTQVRNTEAFF; CDR3 DNA: TGCGCCAGCAGCTCCACACAGGTGAGGAACACTGAAGCTTTCTTT
clone size: few; D gene: TRBD2; J gene: TRBJ2-3; V gene: TRBV7-3; CDR3 protein: CASSPLAGGLHTQYF; CDR3 DNA: TGTGCCAGCAGCCCATTGGCGGGGGGGCTTCATACGCAGTATTTT
clone size: .; D gene: .; J gene: TRBJ2-7; V gene: TRBV6-5; CDR3 protein: CASSRVSTYEQYF; CDR3 DNA: TGTGCCAGCAGCCGCGTTTCCACCTACGAGCAGTACTTC
clone size: once; D gene: .; J gene: TRBJ1-5; V gene: TRBV15; CDR3 protein: CATSRVGTIQPQHF; CDR3 DNA: TGTGCCACCAGCAGAGTTGGGACTATCCAGCCCCAGCATTTT
clone size: .; D gene: TRBD2; J gene: TRBJ2-1; V gene: TRBV19; CDR3 protein: CASSASGGTLYNEQFF; CDR3 DNA: TGTGCCAGTAGTGCTAGCGGGGGCACCCTTTACAATGAGCAGTTCTTC
clone size: once; D gene: .; J gene: TRBJ1-2; V gene: TRBV28; CDR3 protein: CASGMGGKVVYGYTF; CDR3 DNA: TGTGCCAGCGGGATGGGGGGGAAGGTGGTCTATGGCTACACCTTC
clone size: .; D gene: .; J gene: TRBJ1-1; V gene: TRBV5-4; CDR3 protein: CASSLVRENTEAFF; CDR3 DNA: TGTGCCAGCAGCTTGGTGCGAGAAAACACTGAAGCTTTCTTT
clone size: .; D gene: .; J gene: TRBJ2-7; V gene: TRBV4-1; CDR3 protein: CASSPRSSGSSYEQYF; CDR3 DNA: TGCGCCAGCAGCCCGAGGTCGTCGGGGAGCTCCTACGAGCAGTACTTC
clone size: .; D gene: .; J gene: TRBJ2-4; V gene: TRBV4-1; CDR3 protein: CASSQVRPGTISGSIQYF; CDR3 DNA: TGCGCCAGCAGCCAAGTACGGCCAGGGACGATCTCTGGGAGCATTCAGTACTTC
clone size: .; D gene: .; J gene: TRBJ1-5; V gene: TRBV12-3/TRBV12-4; CDR3 protein: CASTRAKGPQHF; CDR3 DNA: TGTGCCAGCACCCGGGCCAAGGGACCCCAGCATTTT
clone size: .; D gene: .; J gene: TRBJ1-1; V gene: TRBV15; CDR3 protein: CATSRGEGNTEAFF; CDR3 DNA: TGTGCCACCAGCCGCGGGGAAGGGAACACTGAAGCTTTCTTT
clone size: once; D gene: .; J gene: TRBJ1-2; V gene: TRBV5-4; CDR3 protein: CASSLEAANYGYTF; CDR3 DNA: TGTGCCAGCAGCTTGGAGGCAGCTAACTATGGCTACACCTTC
clone size: .; D gene: TRBD1; J gene: TRBJ1-2; V gene: TRBV5-3; CDR3 protein: CARSTRGQGRDYGYTF; CDR3 DNA: TGTGCCAGAAGCACCCGCGGACAGGGAAGGGACTATGGCTACACCTTC
clone size: few; D gene: TRBD1; J gene: TRBJ2-4; V gene: TRBV2; CDR3 protein: CASGLGQGAGKNIQYF; CDR3 DNA: TGTGCCAGCGGCCTGGGACAGGGGGCCGGAAAAAACATTCAGTACTTC
clone size: few; D gene: TRBD2; J gene: TRBJ2-1; V gene: TRBV5-4; CDR3 protein: CASSPGLAGVSSYNEQFF; CDR3 DNA: TGTGCCAGCAGCCCTGGACTAGCGGGGGTTAGCTCCTACAATGAGCAGTTCTTC
clone size: .; D gene: .; J gene: TRBJ1-2; V gene: TRBV15; CDR3 protein: CATSRDHSNYGYTF; CDR3 DNA: TGTGCCACCAGCAGAGACCATAGTAACTATGGCTACACCTTC
clone size: .; D gene: .; J gene: TRBJ2-7; V gene: TRBV12-3/TRBV12-4; CDR3 protein: CASSLNGLGEQYF; CDR3 DNA: TGTGCCAGCAGTTTAAACGGGCTAGGTGAGCAGTACTTC
clone size: .; D gene: .; J gene: TRBJ2-7; V gene: TRBV7-2; CDR3 protein: CASSVSYEQYF; CDR3 DNA: TGTGCCAGCAGCGTGAGTTACGAGCAGTACTTC
clone size: .; D gene: .; J gene: TRBJ1-2; V gene: TRBV5-8; CDR3 protein: CASSLGSGYGYTF; CDR3 DNA: TGTGCCAGCAGCTTGGGGTCGGGCTATGGCTACACCTTC
clone size: .; D gene: .; J gene: TRBJ1-3; V gene: TRBV2; CDR3 protein: CASSEQGTPGNTIYF; CDR3 DNA: TGTGCCAGCAGTGAACAGGGGACACCAGGAAACACCATATATTTT